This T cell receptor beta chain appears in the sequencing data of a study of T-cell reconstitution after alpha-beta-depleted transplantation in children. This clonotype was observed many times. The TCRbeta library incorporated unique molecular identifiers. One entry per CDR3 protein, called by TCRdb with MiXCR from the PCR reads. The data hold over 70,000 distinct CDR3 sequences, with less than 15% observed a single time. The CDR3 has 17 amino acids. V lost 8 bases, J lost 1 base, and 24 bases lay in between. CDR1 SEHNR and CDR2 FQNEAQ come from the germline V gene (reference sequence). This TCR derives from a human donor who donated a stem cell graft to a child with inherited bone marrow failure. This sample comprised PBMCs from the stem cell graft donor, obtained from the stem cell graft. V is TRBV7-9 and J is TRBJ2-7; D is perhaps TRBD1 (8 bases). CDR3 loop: CASRAGQDSYRSYEQYF. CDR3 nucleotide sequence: TGTGCCAGCCGAGCGGGACAGGACTCCTACCGTTCCTACGAGCAGTACTTC.